This TCR beta chain was captured in a study of T cells after yellow fever vaccination. Overall study findings and caveats: Contaminating bulk clonotypes could be abundant in FACS-sorted repertoires. Weaker overall, the secondary response nonetheless peaked faster (day 5 versus 15). Reappearance after the booster was seen for most primary-vaccination clones, at 95% to 98% CD4 and 70% to 90% CD8.

Production of TCR cDNA was by 5'RACE template switching, which also added a universal primer site and UMIs. TCRdb re-called the 5' RACE reads through MiXCR, storing one row per CDR3 protein. The sample carries some 200,000 distinct CDR3 sequences, 3.2% recorded once. The germline gives CDR1 MNHEY, CDR2 SVGAGI. This CDR3 comprises 16 residues. Trimming removed 0 bases from V and 0 bases from J, with 8 bases in between. This clonotype was counted many times. Its antigen remains unidentified. This TCR derives from a young man who received the YFV17D yellow fever vaccine. The J gene is TRBJ2-2, the V gene TRBV6-5; D is unclear. The material was CD4+ T cells sorted from PBMCs, obtained 10 days after the yellow fever booster vaccination. CDR3 region: CASSYSRLANTGELFF. CDR3 bases: TGTGCCAGCAGTTACTCGAGGTTGGCGAACACCGGGGAGCTGTTTTTT.